The rows below give T cell receptor beta chains drawn from one sample of a study of blood T cell repertoires in COVID-19. Assay used: immunoSEQ multiplex PCR; TCRdb lists only in-frame clones, some missing. In the table there are about 220,000 clones, about four fifths of which are singletons. The sequencing input was peripheral blood. Every receptor here comes from a woman aged 40 to 55 with active or convalescent COVID-19. CDR3s include the opening cysteine and the closing phenylalanine or tryptophan. D genes are given only for firm matches. The listing skips clone size in some rows; elsewhere it reads once, few, many or a size class.

v_gene: TRBV5-1; abundance: NA; j_gene: TRBJ2-7; d_gene: TRBD1; CDR3nt: TGCGCCAGCAGCTTGGGACAGGGGAGGCACGAGCAGTACTTC; CDR3aa: CASSLGQGRHEQYF
v_gene: TRBV6-2/TRBV6-3; abundance: NA; j_gene: TRBJ1-1; d_gene: TRBD1; CDR3nt: TGTGCCAGCAGTCGAATTGGGACAGGGAACACTGAAGCTTTCTTT; CDR3aa: CASSRIGTGNTEAFF
v_gene: TRBV19; abundance: once; j_gene: TRBJ1-5; d_gene: NA; CDR3nt: TGTGCCAGTAGTGTAGCGTGGGGGGGTCAGCCCCAGCATTTT; CDR3aa: CASSVAWGGQPQHF
v_gene: TRBV19; abundance: NA; j_gene: TRBJ2-1; d_gene: NA; CDR3nt: TGTGCCAGTAGTATCGGTTCGCCCCATTACAATGAGCAGTTCTTC; CDR3aa: CASSIGSPHYNEQFF
v_gene: TRBV6-2/TRBV6-3; abundance: NA; j_gene: TRBJ1-5; d_gene: TRBD1; CDR3nt: TGTGCCAGCAGTCGGGACAGCTATTATAGCAATCAGCCCCAGCATTTT; CDR3aa: CASSRDSYYSNQPQHF
v_gene: TRBV30; abundance: once; j_gene: TRBJ2-7; d_gene: NA; CDR3nt: TGTGCCTCGGAAGGACTAAAGTACTTC; CDR3aa: CASEGLKYF
v_gene: TRBV7-6; abundance: NA; j_gene: TRBJ2-7; d_gene: TRBD1; CDR3nt: TGTGCCAGCAGCTTAGCTGCAGGGGGCGGGTTCGAGCAGTACTTC; CDR3aa: CASSLAAGGGFEQYF
v_gene: TRBV7-2; abundance: NA; j_gene: TRBJ1-2; d_gene: TRBD1; CDR3nt: TGTGCCAGCAGCGGCCGGGACAGCTATGGCTACACCTTC; CDR3aa: CASSGRDSYGYTF
v_gene: TRBV2; abundance: NA; j_gene: TRBJ2-3; d_gene: TRBD2; CDR3nt: TGTGCCAGCAGCGAGACTAGCGGGGGGCCGGGAGATACGCAGTATTTT; CDR3aa: CASSETSGGPGDTQYF
v_gene: TRBV5-8; abundance: NA; j_gene: TRBJ2-3; d_gene: TRBD1; CDR3nt: TGTGCCAGCAGAGACAGGGTGACGCCAGATACGCAGTATTTT; CDR3aa: CASRDRVTPDTQYF
v_gene: TRBV9; abundance: NA; j_gene: TRBJ2-7; d_gene: NA; CDR3nt: TGTGCCAGCAGCATGGGACACTTCTCCTACGAGCAGTACTTC; CDR3aa: CASSMGHFSYEQYF
v_gene: TRBV5-1; abundance: NA; j_gene: TRBJ1-1; d_gene: NA; CDR3nt: TGCGCCAGCAGCCTAGGAGACAGCCGAGGCACTGAAGCTTTCTTT; CDR3aa: CASSLGDSRGTEAFF
v_gene: TRBV9; abundance: NA; j_gene: TRBJ1-3; d_gene: NA; CDR3nt: TGTGCCAGCAGCGTCGAATATACAGGGTTCTCTGGAAACACCATATATTTT; CDR3aa: CASSVEYTGFSGNTIYF
v_gene: TRBV11-3; abundance: NA; j_gene: TRBJ1-4; d_gene: TRBD1; CDR3nt: TGTGCCAGCAGCTCCAGCAGGACAGGGCTACAAAAACTGTTTTTT; CDR3aa: CASSSSRTGLQKLFF
v_gene: TRBV7-2; abundance: NA; j_gene: TRBJ2-1; d_gene: NA; CDR3nt: TGTGCCAGCAGCTTATACGTGCAGGGAAGGGATGAGCAGTTCTTC; CDR3aa: CASSLYVQGRDEQFF
v_gene: TRBV5-1; abundance: NA; j_gene: TRBJ1-4; d_gene: TRBD1; CDR3nt: TGCGCCAGCAGCCCCCTGGACACAGGGGCCGGGGCTAATGAAAAACTGTTTTTT; CDR3aa: CASSPLDTGAGANEKLFF
v_gene: TRBV4-3; abundance: NA; j_gene: TRBJ1-1; d_gene: TRBD1; CDR3nt: TGCGCCAGCAGCCAAGAATTTAGTATGCCGACCGGGACAGCGGCTTTCTTT; CDR3aa: CASSQEFSMPTGTAAFF
v_gene: TRBV24-1; abundance: once; j_gene: TRBJ1-2; d_gene: TRBD1; CDR3nt: TGTGCCACCAGTGTCCCGGGACAGGGTCATGGCTACACCTTC; CDR3aa: CATSVPGQGHGYTF
v_gene: TRBV28; abundance: NA; j_gene: TRBJ1-1; d_gene: TRBD1; CDR3nt: TGTGCCAGCGGGACAGGGATTTGGAACACTGAAGCTTTCTTT; CDR3aa: CASGTGIWNTEAFF
v_gene: TRBV30; abundance: NA; j_gene: TRBJ2-2; d_gene: TRBD2; CDR3nt: TGTGCCTGGAGGAGACTAGCGGGATCCGGGGAGCTGTTTTTT; CDR3aa: CAWRRLAGSGELFF
v_gene: TRBV11-3; abundance: NA; j_gene: TRBJ2-2; d_gene: NA; CDR3nt: TGTGCCAGCAGCTACGGCGGGGAGCTGTTTTTT; CDR3aa: CASSYGGELFF
v_gene: TRBV7-6; abundance: few; j_gene: TRBJ2-2; d_gene: NA; CDR3nt: TGTGCCAGCAGCCGGACAATGAACACCGGGGAGCTGTTTTTT; CDR3aa: CASSRTMNTGELFF
v_gene: TRBV4-2; abundance: NA; j_gene: TRBJ1-1; d_gene: NA; CDR3nt: TGTGCCAGCAGCTTTACGCTGGCAACTGAAGCTTTCTTT; CDR3aa: CASSFTLATEAFF
v_gene: TRBV28; abundance: NA; j_gene: TRBJ2-5; d_gene: NA; CDR3nt: TGTGCCAGCGGGCTTTCGCGAGAGACCCAGTACTTC; CDR3aa: CASGLSRETQYF
v_gene: TRBV15; abundance: NA; j_gene: TRBJ2-2; d_gene: NA; CDR3nt: TGTGCCACCAGCAGTAACCTAGCGAACACCGGGGAGCTGTTTTTT; CDR3aa: CATSSNLANTGELFF
v_gene: TRBV4-1; abundance: NA; j_gene: TRBJ1-4; d_gene: TRBD1; CDR3nt: TGCGCCAGCAGCCTCGGACAGGGAACTAATGAAAAACTGTTTTTT; CDR3aa: CASSLGQGTNEKLFF
v_gene: TRBV5-1; abundance: NA; j_gene: TRBJ1-4; d_gene: NA; CDR3nt: TGCGCCAGCAGCTTGGCCGGGCAGGGTCTTGCGGCCGAAAAACTGTTTTTT; CDR3aa: CASSLAGQGLAAEKLFF
v_gene: TRBV30; abundance: NA; j_gene: TRBJ1-6; d_gene: NA; CDR3nt: TGTGCCTCCCCCGGGGGAGATTCACCCCTCCACTTT; CDR3aa: CASPGGDSPLHF
v_gene: TRBV4-1; abundance: NA; j_gene: TRBJ2-1; d_gene: TRBD2; CDR3nt: TGCGCCAGCAGCCAAGAACTAGCGGGAGGTCTTGAGCAGTTCTTC; CDR3aa: CASSQELAGGLEQFF
v_gene: TRBV9; abundance: NA; j_gene: TRBJ1-1; d_gene: TRBD1; CDR3nt: TGTGCCAGCAGCGCAGTACAGGGGTTCGGACTCACTGAAGCTTTCTTT; CDR3aa: CASSAVQGFGLTEAFF
v_gene: TRBV5-1; abundance: NA; j_gene: TRBJ1-1; d_gene: NA; CDR3nt: TGCGCCAGCAGCTTGAACAGGATAAACACTGAAGCTTTCTTT; CDR3aa: CASSLNRINTEAFF
v_gene: TRBV7-9; abundance: NA; j_gene: TRBJ2-1; d_gene: NA; CDR3nt: TGTGCCAGCAGCTTCCGGGACACCGACAATGAGCAGTTCTTC; CDR3aa: CASSFRDTDNEQFF
v_gene: TRBV7-9; abundance: NA; j_gene: TRBJ1-2; d_gene: NA; CDR3nt: TGTGCCAGCAGCTTAGGGGATGCAGGGGCTCATGGCTACACCTTC; CDR3aa: CASSLGDAGAHGYTF
v_gene: TRBV10-1; abundance: NA; j_gene: TRBJ1-5; d_gene: NA; CDR3nt: TGCGCCATCCCTCCTAAGGGGTGCAGCAATCAGCCCCAGCATTTT; CDR3aa: CAIPPKGCSNQPQHF
v_gene: TRBV5-1; abundance: once; j_gene: TRBJ2-3; d_gene: NA; CDR3nt: TGCGCCAGCTCCCCGGGGGTAGCTTCAACGACAGATACGCAGTATTTT; CDR3aa: CASSPGVASTTDTQYF
v_gene: TRBV2; abundance: NA; j_gene: TRBJ1-3; d_gene: NA; CDR3nt: TGTGCCAGCAGTCCGGGAATTCTCTCTGGAAACACCATATATTTT; CDR3aa: CASSPGILSGNTIYF
v_gene: TRBV13; abundance: NA; j_gene: TRBJ1-1; d_gene: TRBD1; CDR3nt: TGTGCCAGCAGCCTCCAGGACAGGTACCCCATGAACACTGAAGCTTTCTTT; CDR3aa: CASSLQDRYPMNTEAFF
v_gene: TRBV2; abundance: NA; j_gene: TRBJ2-5; d_gene: TRBD1; CDR3nt: TGTGCCAGCAGTGGGGACAGTGGGCAAGAGACCCAGTACTTC; CDR3aa: CASSGDSGQETQYF
v_gene: TRBV4-3; abundance: NA; j_gene: TRBJ2-7; d_gene: NA; CDR3nt: TGCGCCAGCAGCCAGTTTCGAGACTTGTACTACGAGCAGTACTTC; CDR3aa: CASSQFRDLYYEQYF
v_gene: TRBV7-2; abundance: NA; j_gene: TRBJ2-7; d_gene: TRBD2; CDR3nt: TGTGCCAGCAGCCGTAGCGGGGCCTCCTACGAGCAGTACTTC; CDR3aa: CASSRSGASYEQYF
v_gene: TRBV5-5; abundance: NA; j_gene: TRBJ2-5; d_gene: TRBD1; CDR3nt: TGTGCCAGCAGCAACCGGGACAGCTGGAAGGTGACCCAGTACTTC; CDR3aa: CASSNRDSWKVTQYF
v_gene: TRBV27; abundance: NA; j_gene: TRBJ1-2; d_gene: TRBD1; CDR3nt: TGTGCCAGCAGTTTAATCAGGACAGGCGGCTTTAACTATGGCTACACCTTC; CDR3aa: CASSLIRTGGFNYGYTF
v_gene: TRBV4-3; abundance: NA; j_gene: TRBJ1-1; d_gene: NA; CDR3nt: TGCGCCAGCACGCCTGGACAGCATAACACTGAAGCTTTCTTT; CDR3aa: CASTPGQHNTEAFF